This T cell receptor (beta chain) is from a study of shared clonotypes between healthy human individuals. Overall study results and limits: A generally larger estimated richness was seen in naive subsets than in memory subsets.

Remarks on this clone: Antigen: not known.

The CDR3 sequence is 13 residues long. Trimming removed 6 bases at V and 0 bases at J, with 7 bases between. Germline CDR1 and CDR2: SGHTA and FQGTGA. Terminally differentiated effector memory CD45RA+ cells were excluded from the naive CD8 cells, which were CD45RO-negative and positively selected for CCR7. Every subset had its genomic DNA shared out evenly among several immunoSEQ plates. Measured with immunoSEQ multiplex PCR; TCRdb has only the in-frame clones, and not every one. This sample has 2 million to 2.5 million clones; about 94% occur once, and the top ten carry more than 0.95%. The chain carries TRBV7-3 and TRBJ2-3; D is possibly TRBD1 or TRBD2 (5 bases each). The clonotype was recovered from a man aged 18 to 29 in good health. Sequencing used naive CD8+ T cells sorted from blood. The CDR3 bases are TGTGCCAGCAGACGGGACAGCACAGATACGCAGTATTTT. It yields the protein CASRRDSTDTQYF.